This T cell receptor beta chain is from a study of identical twins. V was pared by 5 bases and J by 0 bases, with 22 bases of the junction left unmatched. This CDR3 is built from 20 residues. Per germline, CDR1 DFQATT and CDR2 SNEGSKA (reference sequence). TCRdb called the 5' RACE reads again in MiXCR, with one record for every CDR3 protein. The data contain about 790,000 distinct CDR3 sequences, approximately 18% of them seen just once; the ten biggest clones take up 13%. A further study also used this sample, focusing on T cells expressing NK-cell markers. This second report adds: These same clonotypes (in several donors) also led the CD3+CD56-NKG2C+ fraction.

The sequencing sample was made of PBMCs. The source is a woman aged 18-30 years in good health. The chain links TRBV20-1 to TRBJ2-3, with 8 bases that match TRBD2. CDR3 DNA sequence: TGCAGTGCTCAGATCCTTAGCGGGAAAGCTACTACCAGGAGCACAGATACGCAGTATTTT. Protein sequence: CSAQILSGKATTRSTDTQYF.